The source of this T cell receptor (beta chain) is a study of response to subunit inactivated influenza vaccine. Broader study findings: Authors suggested few new T cells are recruited by each seasonal influenza vaccination.

Using its own MiXCR run on the RT-PCR reads, TCRdb lists one record per CDR3 protein. The sample shows approximately 520,000 distinct CDR3 sequences, approximately 17% of them seen only once. There are 14 residues in the CDR3. The V end was cut by 8 bases, the J end by 0 bases, with 11 bases between. The germline gives CDR1 MDHEN, CDR2 SYDVKM. This clonotype was observed a handful of times. What it recognizes is unknown. The material was CD4+ T cells sorted from PBMCs, obtained around 2 years after vaccination. The origin of this receptor is a man aged 45 to 70 who received an inactivated influenza vaccine. The V call is TRBV28, the J call TRBJ1-3; unclear D gene. DNA for the CDR3: TGTGCCAGCCGAGGAAGTCGCTCTGGAAACACCATATATTTT. It encodes CASRGSRSGNTIYF.